The present TCR beta chain was sequenced within a study of cytomegalovirus exposure and HLA in healthy donors (TCRdb year 2017). A note on the overall study: According to an earlier analysis of a few hundred of the donors, about 179 million T cells yielded 95 million to 140 million unique TCR beta sequences and approximately 280 Gb of sequence data. Approximately 300 gigabases of sequencing data and around 80 million unique TCR sequences made up an early release that covered fewer than 650 HLA-typed donors. Of the approximately 400 genotyped donors, 65% to 90% fell in the genetic ancestry cluster associated with self-reported Caucasian donors. The study was designed to test whether signatures of past pathogen exposure could be identified by cataloging public T cell receptors. Using immunosequencing, the study profiled T cell repertoires from around 670 subjects and related those repertoires to cytomegalovirus serostatus. Along with the roughly 670-subject first cohort, a separate validation cohort of around 120 different subjects was used. High-throughput TCR immunosequencing, statistical association of individual TCRs with disease status, and machine learning were combined to predict cytomegalovirus infection status. To study patterns of TCR occurrence, a later analysis re-analyzed previously published TCR beta repertoires from 650 to 750 donors and added high-resolution HLA genotyping. The later analysis used no new phenotypic data to find candidate immune exposures, relying instead on TCR beta sequences and their occurrence across donors. In an earlier analysis of 500 to 650 of the donors, high-throughput TCR beta sequencing was used to judge whether each TCR beta V gene segment behaved as functional or pseudogenic. Donor age, sex, ethnicity and CMV serostatus were compiled alongside the repertoire data. A later genetic analysis took genome-wide SNP genotypes for about 60% of the roughly 670 donors and used that subset as a discovery cohort. All discovery cohort repertoires had been generated on a single sequencing platform. HLA typing included class I and class II loci at four-digit resolution. Typing coverage differed by locus: A, B, C, DRB1 and DQB1 were typed in roughly 620-630 donors, DQA1 in around 500, DPA1 in roughly 590, and DPB1 in 472. Roughly five DR-DQ haplotypes were handled as single units for association and clustering because linkage in the cohort was strong. Among some 400 genotyped donors of the cohort, an average of about 240,000 unique TCR beta nucleotide sequences was sequenced per donor, of which 15% to 20% were non-productive. Paper-wide results and their limitations: Sequencing depth was assumed to be roughly uniform across donors in the presence/absence analyses, though that assumption may not hold. It was suggested by the authors that the approach could potentially be generalized to other disease states and immunological phenotypes. In a later genetic analysis, a missense DCLRE1C variant was associated with V-gene and J-gene trimming of TCR beta chains, and the association was replicated in an independent cohort. Across donors, most TCR sequences were observed very rarely, whereas some public TCRs were present in many individuals. Several of the top co-occurrence clusters appeared to be linked to parvovirus B19, influenza, CMV and Epstein-Barr virus, according to a later analysis. A later genetic analysis reported fewer N-insertions in productive TCRs among donors in an Asian-associated ancestry cluster than the roughly 670-donor mean. The classifier was reported to diagnose cytomegalovirus status with high specificity and sensitivity in both the original cohort and the validation cohort. In a later analysis, the rate of TCR association differed among HLA loci, with DRB1 alleles having the most associated TCRs and HLA-C alleles having the fewest. A few of the identified cytomegalovirus-associated TCR beta chains were confirmed in vitro to be specific for cytomegalovirus antigens. A further reported finding was that TCR beta sequences accurately predicted the HLA-A and HLA-B alleles for most subjects in the first cohort. An earlier analysis of roughly 570 of the donors showed that most TCR beta V segments appeared in productive rearrangements either about 87% or about 30% of the time, which broadly matched IMGT annotations. When HLA alleles, especially DR and DQ, strongly co-occurred, attributing TCR associations to individual alleles was difficult. The study listed 150 to 200 TCR beta chains as associated with cytomegalovirus. Only TCR beta chains were sequenced in this cohort, and the absence of alpha or paired-chain data limited detectable features. In a later analysis, HLA-associated TCR beta chains showed more clonal expansion and lower generation probabilities than non-associated chains that were equally common. The only immune exposure information available for the cohort was CMV serostatus. Because some donors lacked HLA typing at each locus, the association tests relied only on the typed subset. Correlated functional status among segregating V segments might reflect linkage disequilibrium, but an unknown experimental factor could not be ruled out. In a later analysis, more than 15,000 TCR beta sequences were associated with specific HLA alleles at a false discovery rate of 0.05. A cluster of highly shared sequence variants was judged likely to be a technical artifact of the sequencing pipeline. Roughly 17 rarely observed V segments, including chromosome 9 orphons, were excluded from the earlier analysis of almost 600 of the donors because counts were too low. According to a later analysis, most CMV-associated TCR beta chains appeared to be HLA-restricted, and the HLA associations seemed to be driven largely by CMV exposure.

The cohort comprised some 730 healthy bone marrow donors. All cohort members were sampled while nominally healthy, although unrecorded immune exposures were likely present. The donor was CMV seronegative and belonged to the group of 380 or so seronegative cohort members. Every donor gave a peripheral blood sample, and the peripheral blood mononuclear cells from that sample were used for TCR beta sequencing. Genomic DNA extraction from the blood cell samples was performed with the Qiagen DNeasy Blood Extraction Kit. About this clone: Its antigen specificity is not known. The sample holds no much larger clone one base away, and base qualities are not on file.

Receptor libraries were prepared by the immunoSEQ multiplex PCR assay. The multiplex PCR relied on a mix of 60 forward primers for TCR Vbeta segments and 13 reverse primers for TCR Jbeta segments. The CDR3 region of rearranged TCR beta genes was amplified from genomic DNA by a multiplex PCR assay. On the Illumina HiSeq System, the amplified TCR beta libraries were sequenced as 87-base-pair reads. The source study handled its data this way. Across the roughly 640 repertoires, a later analysis counted around 80 million unique TCR beta chains, 9.5 million to 12 million of which were shared by at least two donors. To remove PCR and sequencing errors, raw reads were error-corrected and collapsed into unique sequences using a nearest-neighbor algorithm that merged closely related sequences. To assign V, D and J gene segments, CDR3 sequences were aligned to IMGT reference sequences. Each retained sequence needed at least a six-nucleotide match to both a V gene segment and a J gene segment. A rearrangement was called productive if the CDR3 had no stop codons and remained in frame with V and J, and every other rearrangement was called non-productive. CDR3 was defined by IMGT convention, running from the second conserved V-encoded cysteine to the conserved J-encoded phenylalanine. The earlier analysis of 587 of the donors excluded any sequence lacking an unambiguous match to a single V gene segment. An earlier analysis of approximately 590 of the donors classified V segments as functional when productive rearrangements were above 56.7% and as segregating when the standard deviation between donors was above 5%. A statistical classification framework was developed to diagnose cytomegalovirus status using the catalog of TCR beta chain sequences. A later analysis assigned V and J genes by comparing TCR nucleotide sequences with IMGT/GENE-DB human TR gene sequences. In a later analysis, CDR3 sequences and most-parsimonious VDJ recombination scenarios were assigned using the TCRdist pipeline. In a later analysis, every TCR beta chain was defined by the combination of its CDR3 amino acid sequence and its V-gene family, and reads without a unique V-gene family were dropped. A later analysis removed several hundred highly shared, low-generation-probability nucleotide sequences to deal with suspected cross-contamination and a sequencing artifact. In a later analysis, a clonal expansion index for each public chain was calculated from normalized within-repertoire ranks of inferred template counts. In a later analysis, generation probabilities were computed with a VDJ recombination model fitted to out-of-frame rearrangements, and the resulting probabilities were checked against IGoR. A later analysis scored TCR-TCR, TCR-HLA and TCR-CMV co-occurrence with hypergeometric tests, applying a repertoire-size bias correction to TCR pairs. To estimate false discovery rates, a later analysis permuted the HLA or CMV assignments 20 times. In a later analysis, co-occurring TCRs were grouped using DBSCAN, and TCRdist sequence similarity was added for clustering within HLA-allele-positive subsets. Co-occurrence clustering excluded repertoires with fewer than 30,000 or more than 120,000 public chains, plus five with anomalous nucleotide sharing. TCRdb limited this immuneACCESS table to in-frame rearrangements with V and J called. A share of clones is missing; checked studies link under half to unresolved V genes, and the rest is unexplained. The V and J calls and clone size were taken over from that table, and D and trimming were inferred from the DNA. This sample gives some 150,000 clones in total; 70% to 85% of them show up just once. The ten top clones hold 1.9% of the sample.

The sequence was collected from a woman aged 40 to 50 in good health and CMV-seronegative. Sequenced: PBMCs.

The DNA sequence is given as TGTGCCAGCAGTTGGGGGGGGCGGGACAATCAGCCCCAGCATTTT. Its translation is CASSWGGRDNQPQHF. The chain is encoded by TRBV28 joined to TRBJ1-5; D gene: possibly TRBD1, on 6 matching bases. The CDR3 has 15 amino acids, counting the end cysteine and phenylalanine. Solely the CDR3 DNA is kept, with 45 bases framed from the first base. Deletion took 4 bases off V and 3 bases off J, with a span of 13 bases between the germline ends. The germline V gene supplies CDR1 MDHEN and CDR2 SYDVKM.